These T cell receptor beta chains were read from a single sample in a study of T cells in Graves' hyperthyroidism and ophthalmopathy. TCRdb called the multiplex PCR reads again in MiXCR, with one record for every CDR3 protein. Among around 180,000 distinct CDR3 sequences listed, about a sixth were seen once. What was sequenced was blood. Receptors originate from a woman aged 50 to 60 with Graves' hyperthyroidism. CDR3s include the opening cysteine and the closing phenylalanine or tryptophan. The order of the fields is D gene, clone size, J gene, V gene, CDR3 protein, CDR3 DNA. The D gene is left open where the match is weak. Some rows mark clone size as missing; the rest say once, few, many or name a class of expanded clone.

.	few	TRBJ1-5	TRBV2	CASNFRVGNQPQHF	TGTGCCAGCAACTTCCGTGTTGGCAATCAGCCCCAGCATTTT
.	many	TRBJ2-3	TRBV9	CASSVRPSTDTQYF	TGTGCCAGCAGCGTACGGCCTAGCACAGATACGCAGTATTTT
.	many	TRBJ2-7	TRBV2	CASSEEGYEQYF	TGTGCCAGCAGTGAAGAGGGCTACGAGCAGTACTTC
.	.	TRBJ1-4	TRBV5-1	CASSLYGGATNEKLFF	TGCGCCAGCAGCCTGTATGGCGGGGCAACTAATGAAAAACTGTTTTTT
.	many	TRBJ1-2	TRBV12-3/TRBV12-4	CASKRSGQPNYGYTF	TGTGCCAGCAAGAGATCTGGACAGCCTAACTATGGCTACACCTTC
.	.	TRBJ2-7	TRBV12-3/TRBV12-4	CASSLWPTHRSYEQYF	TGTGCCAGCAGTTTATGGCCGACACACCGCTCCTACGAGCAGTACTTC
.	.	TRBJ2-7	TRBV4-3	CASSQDWRQGEQYF	TGCGCCAGCAGCCAAGATTGGCGGCAGGGGGAGCAGTACTTC
.	few	TRBJ2-3	TRBV14	CASRPTGADTQYF	TGTGCCAGCAGGCCAACTGGCGCAGATACGCAGTATTTT
TRBD2	.	TRBJ2-7	TRBV20-1	CSARRPSGPSYEQYF	TGCAGTGCTAGAAGGCCTAGCGGACCCTCCTACGAGCAGTACTTC
.	many	TRBJ2-7	TRBV5-5	CASSSYTQYEQYF	TGTGCCAGCAGCTCCTATACGCAATACGAGCAGTACTTC
.	few	TRBJ2-2	TRBV6-1	CASSLMSREKGGELFF	TGTGCCAGCAGCCTTATGAGCAGGGAAAAGGGCGGGGAGCTGTTTTTT
.	few	TRBJ1-2	TRBV29-1	CTGDGYGYTF	TGCACCGGTGATGGCTATGGCTACACCTTC
TRBD1	many	TRBJ1-2	TRBV11-1	CASSSRTGAVYGYTF	TGTGCCAGCAGCAGCAGAACAGGGGCCGTCTATGGCTACACCTTC
.	few	TRBJ1-4	TRBV5-1	CASSLATANEKLFF	TGCGCCAGCAGCTTGGCGACAGCGAATGAAAAACTGTTTTTT
.	many	TRBJ1-1	TRBV7-9	CASSSDSAMNTEAFF	TGTGCCAGCAGCTCCGACAGTGCCATGAACACTGAAGCTTTCTTT
TRBD1	once	TRBJ1-2	TRBV6-1	CASRGQGYGYTF	TGTGCCAGCAGAGGACAGGGTTACGGCTACACCTTC
TRBD1	many	TRBJ1-4	TRBV6-1	CASTKAGTGLEKLFF	TGTGCCAGCACAAAGGCCGGGACAGGACTCGAAAAACTGTTTTTT
.	many	TRBJ1-1	TRBV20-1	CSAPFLRGVHMNTEAFF	TGCAGTGCTCCCTTCCTCAGAGGGGTCCATATGAACACTGAAGCTTTCTTT
.	few	TRBJ2-5	TRBV6-1	CASSWQGDYAETQYF	TGTGCCAGCAGTTGGCAGGGTGATTATGCAGAGACCCAGTACTTC
.	.	TRBJ1-1	TRBV11-1	CASSLVGGEAFF	TGTGCCAGCAGCTTAGTTGGGGGTGAAGCTTTCTTT
TRBD2	many	TRBJ2-1	TRBV20-1	CSARAIGTSGGAYNEQFF	TGCAGTGCTAGAGCGATAGGGACTAGCGGGGGGGCTTACAATGAGCAGTTCTTC
.	few	TRBJ1-5	TRBV3-2	CAAPTRGPQHF	TGTGCCGCACCAACTCGAGGGCCCCAGCATTTT
.	many	TRBJ1-2	TRBV7-2	CASSRPGPYGYTF	TGTGCCAGCAGCCGACCGGGACCTTATGGCTACACCTTC
.	many	TRBJ2-5	TRBV5-1	CASSLGGQRSETQYF	TGCGCCAGCAGCTTGGGGGGACAAAGGAGCGAGACCCAGTACTTC